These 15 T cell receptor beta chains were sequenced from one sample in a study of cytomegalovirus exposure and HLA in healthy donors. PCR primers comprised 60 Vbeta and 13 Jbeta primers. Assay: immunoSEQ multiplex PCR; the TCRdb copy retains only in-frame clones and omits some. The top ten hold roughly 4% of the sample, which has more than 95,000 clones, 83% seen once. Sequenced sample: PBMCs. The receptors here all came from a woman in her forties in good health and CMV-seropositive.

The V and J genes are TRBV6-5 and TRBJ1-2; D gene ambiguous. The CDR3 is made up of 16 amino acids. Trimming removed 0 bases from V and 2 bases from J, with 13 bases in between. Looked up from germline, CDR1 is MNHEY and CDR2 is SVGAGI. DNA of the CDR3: TGTGCCAGCAGTTACTCAGGCTCGCAGAGGAACTATGGCTACACCTTC. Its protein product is CASSYSGSQRNYGYTF.

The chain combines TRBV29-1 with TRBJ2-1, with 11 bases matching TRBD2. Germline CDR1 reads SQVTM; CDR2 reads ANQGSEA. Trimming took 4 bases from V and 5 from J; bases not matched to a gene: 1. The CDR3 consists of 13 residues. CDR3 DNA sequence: TGCAGCGTTGGGGGACTAGCGGACAATGAGCAGTTCTTC. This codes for CSVGGLADNEQFF.

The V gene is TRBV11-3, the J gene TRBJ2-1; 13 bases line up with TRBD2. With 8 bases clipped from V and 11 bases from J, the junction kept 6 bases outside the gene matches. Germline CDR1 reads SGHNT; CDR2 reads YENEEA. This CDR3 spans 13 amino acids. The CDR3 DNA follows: TGTGCCAGCGGGGGACTAGCGGGACACCAGCAGTTCTTC. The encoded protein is CASGGLAGHQQFF.

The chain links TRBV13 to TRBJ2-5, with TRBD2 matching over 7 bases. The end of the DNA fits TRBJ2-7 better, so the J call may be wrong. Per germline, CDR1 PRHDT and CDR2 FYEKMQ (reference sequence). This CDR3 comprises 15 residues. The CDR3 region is CASSLWAGATYEQYF. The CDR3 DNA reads TGTGCCAGCAGCTTATGGGCGGGAGCCACCTACGAGCAGTACTTC.

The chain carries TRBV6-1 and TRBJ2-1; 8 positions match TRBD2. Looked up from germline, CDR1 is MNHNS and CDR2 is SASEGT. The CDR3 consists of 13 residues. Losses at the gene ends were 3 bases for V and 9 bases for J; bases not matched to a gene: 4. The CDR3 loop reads CASSDQTSGEQFF. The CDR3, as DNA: TGTGCCAGCAGTGACCAAACTAGCGGTGAGCAGTTCTTC.

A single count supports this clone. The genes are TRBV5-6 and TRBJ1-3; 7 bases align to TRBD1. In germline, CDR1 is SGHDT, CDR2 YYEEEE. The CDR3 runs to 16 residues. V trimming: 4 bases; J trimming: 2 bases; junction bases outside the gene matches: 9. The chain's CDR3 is CASSAATGVTGNTIYF. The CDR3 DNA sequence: TGTGCCAGCAGCGCCGCTACAGGGGTTACTGGAAACACCATATATTTT.

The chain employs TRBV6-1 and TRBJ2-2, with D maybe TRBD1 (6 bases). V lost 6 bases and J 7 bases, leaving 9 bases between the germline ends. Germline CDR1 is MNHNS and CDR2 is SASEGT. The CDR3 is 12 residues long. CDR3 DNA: TGTGCCAGCAGACAGGGTGGCGGGGAGCTGTTTTTT. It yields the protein CASRQGGGELFF.

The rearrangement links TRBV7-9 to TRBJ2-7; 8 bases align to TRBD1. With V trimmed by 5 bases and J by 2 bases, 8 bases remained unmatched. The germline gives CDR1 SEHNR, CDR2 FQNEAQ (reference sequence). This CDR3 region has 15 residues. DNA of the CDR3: TGTGCCAGCAGCCTGACCGGGACAGGCCCCTACGAGCAGTACTTC. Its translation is CASSLTGTGPYEQYF.

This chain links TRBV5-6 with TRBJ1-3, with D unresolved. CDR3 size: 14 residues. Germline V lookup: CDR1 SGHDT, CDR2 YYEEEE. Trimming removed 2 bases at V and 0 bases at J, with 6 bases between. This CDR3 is CASSFGDSGNTIYF. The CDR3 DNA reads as TGTGCCAGCAGCTTCGGGGACTCTGGAAACACCATATATTTT.

The CDR3 nucleotides read TGTGCCAGCAGCTTATCCCTCTCTGGAAACACCATATATTTT. It codes for CASSLSLSGNTIYF. J is TRBJ1-3 and V is TRBV11-3; D is ambiguous. The V end was cut by 2 bases, the J end by 0 bases, with 5 bases between. The CDR3 contains 14 residues. The germline V gene encodes CDR1 SGHNT and CDR2 YENEEA. Full variable domain (remainder filled in from reference TRBV11-3 and TRBJ1-3): EAGVVQSPRYKIIEKKQPVAFWCNPISGHNTLYWYLQNLGQGPELLIRYENEEAVDDSQLPKDRFSAERLKGVDSTLKIQPAELGDSAVYLCASSLSLSGNTIYFGEGSWLTVV.

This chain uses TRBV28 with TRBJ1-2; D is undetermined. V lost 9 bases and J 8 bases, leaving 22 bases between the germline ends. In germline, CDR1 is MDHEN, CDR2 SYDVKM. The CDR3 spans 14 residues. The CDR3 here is CASSQTFPSEGYTF. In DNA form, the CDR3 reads TGTGCCAGTTCCCAGACCTTTCCATCGGAGGGCTACACCTTC.

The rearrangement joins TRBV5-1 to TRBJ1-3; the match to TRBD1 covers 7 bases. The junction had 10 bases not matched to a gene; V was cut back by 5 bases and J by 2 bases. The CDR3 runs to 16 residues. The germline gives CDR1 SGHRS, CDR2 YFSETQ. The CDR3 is CASSQGGTSTGNTIYF. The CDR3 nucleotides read TGCGCCAGCAGTCAGGGGGGGACTAGTACTGGAAACACCATATATTTT.

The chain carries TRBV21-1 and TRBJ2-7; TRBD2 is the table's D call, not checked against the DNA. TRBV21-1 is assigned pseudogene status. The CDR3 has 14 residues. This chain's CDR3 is CASRLQRDSYEQYF. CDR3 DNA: TGTGCCAGCAGGTTGCAACGGGACTCCTACGAGCAGTACTTC.

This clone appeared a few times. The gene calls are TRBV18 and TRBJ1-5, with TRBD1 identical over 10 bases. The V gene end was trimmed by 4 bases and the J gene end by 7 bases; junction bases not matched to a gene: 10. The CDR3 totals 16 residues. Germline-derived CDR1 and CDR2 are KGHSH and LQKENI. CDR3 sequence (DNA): TGTGCCAGCTCACGTAACGGGACAGGGGCGGTGCAGCCCCAGCATTTT. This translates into CASSRNGTGAVQPQHF.

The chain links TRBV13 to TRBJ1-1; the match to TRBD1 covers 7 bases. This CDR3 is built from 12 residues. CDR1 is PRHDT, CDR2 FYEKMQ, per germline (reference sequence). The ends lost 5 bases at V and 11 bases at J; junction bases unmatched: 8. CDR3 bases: TGTGCCAGCAGCCGACAGGGCGGACGGGCTTTCTTT. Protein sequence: CASSRQGGRAFF.